The 20 T cell receptor beta chains below were found in one sample sequenced in a study of monozygotic twins with inflammatory bowel disease. TCRdb re-analyzed the 5' RACE reads; it lists each CDR3 protein once, without DNA. Its listing shows approximately 400,000 distinct CDR3 sequences. Material for sequencing was blood. Every receptor here comes from a human donor with ulcerative colitis or Crohn's disease, or a healthy co-twin of an affected twin (not recorded which).

This sequence joins TRBV7-6 and TRBJ2-1; TCRdb picks TRBD1, but there is no DNA to check that call. Germline assignment: CDR1 SGHVS and CDR2 FNYEAQ. The CDR3 totals 11 residues. CDR3 amino acids: CASSRGVEQFF.

The genes are TRBV5-5 and TRBJ2-1; TCRdb's assignment of TRBD2 cannot be checked, as there is no DNA. Germline V gene lookup returns CDR1 SGHKS and CDR2 YYEKEE (reference sequence). This CDR3 has 14 amino acids. CDR3 loop: CASSLRLAYNEQFF.

The CDR3 here is CSAPRPGSYEQYF. The chain combines TRBV20-1 with TRBJ2-7; without DNA, the TCRdb call of TRBD1 cannot be checked. Germline CDR1 reads DFQATT; CDR2 reads SNEGSKA (reference sequence). The CDR3 loop spans 13 amino acids.

The chain has TRBV6-1 and TRBJ1-3. The CDR3 covers 15 residues. Germline-derived CDR1 and CDR2 are MNHNS and SASEGT. The CDR3 is CASSEKGSSGNTIYF.

V usage is TRBV9 and J usage is TRBJ2-3; TCRdb gives TRBD2 as the D gene, but with no DNA this cannot be confirmed. CDR3 size: 16 residues. CDR1 and CDR2 from the germline V gene are SGDLS and YYNGEE. The CDR3 here is CASSGGTSGLTDTQYF.

This chain links TRBV27 with TRBJ2-2; TCRdb names TRBD1, which stays unverified in the absence of DNA. CDR3 size: 14 residues. Germline CDR1 reads MNHEY; CDR2 reads SMNVEV (reference sequence). CDR3 sequence: CASRRDRVFGELFF.

The V and J genes are TRBV25-1 and TRBJ2-1. CDR3 length: 14 residues. Per germline, CDR1 MGHDK and CDR2 SYGVNS. The CDR3 loop reads CASTPDPNYNEQFF.

The J gene is TRBJ2-2, the V gene TRBV7-3; TCRdb's D call, TRBD2, is unchecked because there is no DNA. CDR3 length: 17 amino acids. Per germline, CDR1 SGHTA and CDR2 FQGTGA. The CDR3: CASSFGKSGRNTGELFF.

V usage is TRBV6-1 and J usage is TRBJ2-2. The CDR3 runs to 15 residues. Per the germline V gene, CDR1 is MNHNS and CDR2 is SASEGT. The CDR3 protein is CASTDHLPNTGELFF.

V gene TRBV11-2 combines with J gene TRBJ2-1; the TCRdb call, TRBD2, lacks DNA for checking. Per the germline V gene, CDR1 is SGHAT and CDR2 is FQNNGV. The CDR3 is 16 amino acids. CDR3 residues: CASSLVSLADYNEQFF.

The chain uses TRBV7-3 and TRBJ2-7; with no DNA, the TCRdb D assignment of TRBD2 cannot be verified. CDR1 is SGHTA and CDR2 is FQGTGA in the germline V gene. The CDR3 is made up of 15 amino acids. The CDR3 protein is CASSLEAAPAGEQYF.

This chain joins TRBV12-3 or TRBV12-4 and TRBJ1-5; TCRdb picks TRBD1, but there is no DNA to check that call. The CDR3 runs to 14 residues. The chain's CDR3 is CATGGAGGNQPQHF.

The chain recombines TRBV4-1 with TRBJ2-7; TCRdb reports TRBD1, a call that lacks DNA to check it against. CDR1 is MGHRA, CDR2 YSYEKL, per germline. The CDR3 totals 15 residues. This chain's CDR3 is CASSQDSGQNYEQYF.

V is TRBV27 and J is TRBJ2-2; no DNA is available, so the TRBD2 call from TCRdb remains unchecked. This CDR3 has 16 amino acids. The germline CDR1 and CDR2 sequences are MNHEY and SMNVEV (reference sequence). CDR3 residues: CASSLMRLAGTGELFF.

The gene calls are TRBV7-9 and TRBJ1-5; absent DNA, TCRdb's TRBD1 call cannot be checked. The CDR3 contains 16 residues. Germline values: CDR1 SEHNR, CDR2 FQNEAQ (reference sequence). The CDR3 sequence: CASSPGWGISNQPQHF.

This sequence joins TRBV7-2 and TRBJ1-2; there is no DNA to check the TCRdb D call of TRBD1. Germline CDR1 SGHTA, CDR2 FQGNSA. The length of the CDR3 is 16 residues. The CDR3: CASSSGTDRRNYGYTF.

The chain is built from TRBV6-5 and TRBJ1-2; TCRdb outputs TRBD1, but without DNA this stays unchecked. The CDR3 covers 12 residues. Germline V gene lookup returns CDR1 MNHEY and CDR2 SVGAGI. CDR3 protein: CASSPTGDGYTF.

The V call is TRBV20-1, the J call TRBJ2-3. Germline V CDR1 and CDR2: DFQATT, SNEGSKA (reference sequence). This CDR3 is 14 amino acids long. This chain's CDR3 is CSAETTYSTDTQYF.

The V and J genes are TRBV7-9 and TRBJ1-2; TCRdb proposes TRBD1, but this gene call is untestable without DNA. The CDR3 extends over 14 amino acids. Per the germline V gene, CDR1 is SEHNR and CDR2 is FQNEAQ (reference sequence). The CDR3 region is CASSPLGTGYGYTF.

The rearrangement links TRBV24-1 to TRBJ2-7; with no DNA, the TCRdb D assignment of TRBD2 cannot be verified. Germline loops: CDR1 KGHDR, CDR2 SFDVKD. The CDR3 is 14 residues long. The CDR3 is CATSGTSGSYEQYF.